This TCR beta chain was retrieved from a study of T-cell reconstitution after alpha-beta-depleted transplantation in children. This clonotype was observed a handful of times. Preparation of the TCRbeta library was carried out with unique molecular identifiers. TCRdb called the PCR reads again in MiXCR, with one record for every CDR3 protein. The data hold hundreds of thousands of distinct CDR3 sequences, with around 12% observed a single time. Germline CDR1 DFQATT, CDR2 SNEGSKA (reference sequence). V lost 1 base and J lost 7, with 14 bases in between. This CDR3 has 13 residues. This sample comprised PBMCs from the stem cell graft donor, obtained from the stem cell graft. The chain links TRBV20-1 to TRBJ2-7, with D unclear. The TCR comes from a human donor who donated a stem cell graft to a child with acute lymphoblastic leukemia. CDR3 nucleotide sequence: TGCAGTGCTAGAGCAGGTGGGCAACGTGAGCAGTACTTC. Its protein is CSARAGGQREQYF.